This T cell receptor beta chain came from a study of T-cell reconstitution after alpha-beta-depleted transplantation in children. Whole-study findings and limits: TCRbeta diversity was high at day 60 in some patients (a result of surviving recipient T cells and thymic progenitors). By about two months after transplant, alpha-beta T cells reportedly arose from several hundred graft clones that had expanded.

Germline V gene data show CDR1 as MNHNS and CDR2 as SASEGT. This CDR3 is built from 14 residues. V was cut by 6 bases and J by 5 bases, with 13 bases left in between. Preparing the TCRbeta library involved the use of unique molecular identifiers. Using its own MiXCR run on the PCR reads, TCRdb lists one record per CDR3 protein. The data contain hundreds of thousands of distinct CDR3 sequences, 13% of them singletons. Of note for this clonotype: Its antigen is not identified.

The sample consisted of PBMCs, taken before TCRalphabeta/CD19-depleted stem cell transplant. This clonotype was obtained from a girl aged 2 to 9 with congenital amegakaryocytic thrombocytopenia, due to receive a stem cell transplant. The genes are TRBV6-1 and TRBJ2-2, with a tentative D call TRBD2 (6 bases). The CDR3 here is CASSSGVSTGELFF. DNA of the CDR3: TGTGCCAGCAGCTCGGGAGTATCAACCGGGGAGCTGTTTTTT.